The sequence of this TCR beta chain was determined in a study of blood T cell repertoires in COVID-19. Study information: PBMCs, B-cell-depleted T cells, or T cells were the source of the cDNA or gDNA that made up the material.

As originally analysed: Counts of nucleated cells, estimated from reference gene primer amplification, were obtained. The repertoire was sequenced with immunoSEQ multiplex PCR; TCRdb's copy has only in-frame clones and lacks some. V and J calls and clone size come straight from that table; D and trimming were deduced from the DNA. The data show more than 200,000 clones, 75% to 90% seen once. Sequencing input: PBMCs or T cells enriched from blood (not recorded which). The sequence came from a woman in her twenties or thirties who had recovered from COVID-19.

The CDR3 bases are TGTGCCAGCAACAGGGGTAGAACTGAAGCTTTCTTT. Its translation: CASNRGRTEAFF. The V gene is TRBV2, the J gene TRBJ1-1; 7 nucleotides line up with TRBD1. There are 12 residues in the CDR3. Germline CDR1 is SNHLY and CDR2 is FYNNEI. The ends lost 7 bases at V and 5 bases at J; junction bases unmatched: 4.